A single sample gave rise to the 22 T cell receptor beta chains below, sequenced in a study of T-cell memory formation after mild COVID-19. MiXCR was run by TCRdb on the 5' RACE reads, yielding one entry per CDR3 protein. Of about 320,000 distinct CDR3 sequences in the sample, around 15% were seen once. The sequencing input was PBMCs or a T cell subset sorted from them (not recorded which). The receptors here all came from a man younger than 35 who had mild COVID-19 (a few samples of this study predate the infection). Cell type and time point are not known.

The chain links TRBV5-1 to TRBJ2-4, with D uncertain. The V end lost 8 bases, the J end lost 2 bases, and 14 bases lay between the germline ends. Germline values: CDR1 SGHRS, CDR2 YFSETQ. CDR3 length: 14 residues. CDR3 region: CARGKGLSKNIQYF. The CDR3 nucleotides read TGCGCCAGAGGTAAAGGGTTGTCCAAAAACATTCAGTACTTC. The variable domain in full, with the rest retrieved from reference TRBV5-1 and TRBJ2-4, is KAGVTQTPRYLIKTRGQQVTLSCSPISGHRSVSWYQQTPGQGLQFLFEYFSETQRNKGNFPGRFSGRQFSNSRSEMNVSTLELGDSALYLCARGKGLSKNIQYFGAGTRLSVL.

This chain connects TRBV29-1 to TRBJ2-3; no clear D gene. The V gene's germline CDR1 is SQVTM and CDR2 ANQGSEA. CDR3 length: 10 residues. V was cut by 6 bases and J by 3 bases, with 4 bases left in between. Here the CDR3 reads CSVGTDTQYF. The CDR3 DNA reads TGCAGCGTAGGAACAGATACGCAGTATTTT.

This chain uses TRBV20-1 with TRBJ2-1; D remains unclear. Germline CDR1 DFQATT, CDR2 SNEGSKA (reference sequence). Trimming took off 4 bases at V and 8 bases at J, with 18 bases between the two ends. The CDR3 has 14 residues. This chain's CDR3 is CSATWARHLDEQFF. The CDR3, as DNA: TGCAGTGCTACGTGGGCCAGGCACCTGGATGAGCAGTTCTTC.

In this sample, this clonotype turned up once. This may come from a read error, since a much larger clone is one base off. The rearrangement links TRBV5-1 to TRBJ2-7; 7 bases agree with TRBD1. In germline, CDR1 is SGHRS, CDR2 YFSETQ. CDR3 size: 12 residues. Trimming removed 4 bases from V and 6 bases from J; junction bases left unmatched: 4. DNA for the CDR3: TGCGCCAGCAGCCCTGACAGGGTCGAGCAGTACTTC. Protein sequence: CASSPDRVEQYF.

V usage is TRBV7-2 and J usage is TRBJ1-1; D is unresolved. V lost 4 bases and J lost 0, with 6 bases in between. Germline CDR1 reads SGHTA; CDR2 reads FQGNSA. This CDR3 has 13 amino acids. This CDR3 reads CASSSGMNTEAFF. CDR3 sequence (DNA): TGTGCCAGCAGCTCCGGGATGAACACTGAAGCTTTCTTT.

The chain recombines TRBV7-8 with TRBJ2-7; TRBD2 might be the D (6 bases). Per germline, CDR1 SGHVS and CDR2 FQNEAQ. The CDR3 spans 13 residues. Trimming cost V 10 bases and J 1 base, with 14 bases left between them. In nucleotides, the CDR3 is TGTGCCACCCTCCCGGCGGGGTCCTACGAGCAGTACTTC. Its protein is CATLPAGSYEQYF.

The V call is TRBV19, the J call TRBJ1-1; D is uncertain. CDR3 length: 14 amino acids. Germline CDR1 and CDR2: LNHDA and SQIVND (reference sequence). Trimming took 5 bases from V and 0 from J, leaving 10 bases between them. CDR3 in DNA: TGTGCCAGTAGTCAGGAGGGTGTGAACACTGAAGCTTTCTTT. Amino acids: CASSQEGVNTEAFF.

V and J are TRBV5-6 and TRBJ1-1; D uncertain. Germline-derived CDR1 and CDR2 are SGHDT and YYEEEE. The CDR3 has 14 amino acids. Trimming pared 1 base from V and 4 bases from J, leaving 11 bases between. The CDR3 nucleotides read TGTGCCAGCAGCTTGATTAGGGAGCTCACTGAAGCTTTCTTT. It is translated as CASSLIRELTEAFF.

This clonotype was observed a handful of times. V is TRBV9 and J is TRBJ2-3, with TRBD2 as a possible D gene (5 bases). Trimming stripped 7 bases from V and 5 bases from J, with 11 bases between. This CDR3 is built from 12 residues. CDR1 is SGDLS, CDR2 YYNGEE, per germline. The CDR3 DNA is TGTGCCAGCGGGCCTGAGGGAGATACGCAGTATTTT. Residues: CASGPEGDTQYF.

This clonotype was recorded at least ten times. The chain's CDR3 is CASSRSGALNTEAFF. For the CDR3, the DNA is TGTGCCAGCAGCCGGTCCGGGGCTCTCAACACTGAAGCTTTCTTT. The chain joins TRBV7-9 to TRBJ1-1; TRBD1 might be the D (5 bases). Trimming removed 5 bases from V and 2 bases from J, with 15 bases in between. The CDR3 has 15 residues. Germline assignment: CDR1 SEHNR and CDR2 FQNEAQ (reference sequence). The full variable domain, with the rest looked up from reference TRBV7-9 and TRBJ1-1, is DTGVSQNPRHKITKRGQNVTFRCDPISEHNRLYWYRQTLGQGPEFLTYFQNEAQLEKSRLLSDRFSAERPKGSFSTLEIQRTEQGDSAMYLCASSRSGALNTEAFFGQGTRLTVV.

The CDR3 bases are TGTGCCAGCAGTTTAACCGGGACAGTCTATGGCTACACCTTC. It yields the protein CASSLTGTVYGYTF. This sequence joins TRBV12-3 or TRBV12-4 and TRBJ1-2, with 7 bases identical to TRBD1. Trimming at V came to 2 bases and at J to 4 bases, leaving 4 bases not matched to a gene. The CDR3 spans 14 residues.

This sequence joins TRBV7-8 and TRBJ1-2; 7 bases align to TRBD1. CDR1 and CDR2 (germline): SGHVS, FQNEAQ. The CDR3 is made up of 18 amino acids. Trimming removed 0 bases from V and 1 base from J; junction bases left unmatched: 11. Written as DNA, the CDR3 is TGTGCCAGCAGCTTAGCTCTTGGGACAGAACCGAATAACTATGGCTACACCTTC. This translates into CASSLALGTEPNNYGYTF.

The J gene is TRBJ1-1, the V gene TRBV11-2; a possible D gene is TRBD1 (5 bases). The CDR3 covers 12 residues. Trimming cost V 8 bases and J 5 bases, with 12 bases left between them. The germline V gene has CDR1 SGHAT and CDR2 FQNNGV. The CDR3 is CASEGLATEAFF. CDR3 coding DNA: TGTGCCAGCGAGGGGCTGGCAACTGAAGCTTTCTTT.

The gene calls are TRBV2 and TRBJ2-1, with 7 bases fitting TRBD1. Germline lookup yields CDR1 SNHLY and CDR2 FYNNEI. CDR3 size: 16 residues. V was pared by 4 bases and J by 1 base, with 7 bases of the junction left unmatched. The CDR3 DNA reads as TGTGCCAGCAGTGGGGTCCGGGACAGATCCTACAATGAGCAGTTCTTC. Encoded protein: CASSGVRDRSYNEQFF.

The rearrangement joins TRBV2 to TRBJ2-1; 9 bases fit TRBD2. Germline-derived CDR1 and CDR2 are SNHLY and FYNNEI. The length of the CDR3 is 13 residues. Trimming removed 6 bases from V and 9 bases from J; junction bases left unmatched: 6. Written as DNA, the CDR3 is TGTGCCAGCAGCCCTAGCGGGGCCACTGAGCAGTTCTTC. It translates to CASSPSGATEQFF.

J is TRBJ2-1 and V is TRBV12-3 or TRBV12-4, with D unclear. The CDR3 is made up of 15 amino acids. Trimming stripped 3 bases from V and 4 bases from J, with 13 bases between. The CDR3 loop reads CASSFLGVGYNEQFF. In nucleotides, the CDR3 is TGTGCCAGCAGTTTCTTGGGTGTCGGTTACAATGAGCAGTTCTTC.

This chain connects TRBV7-9 to TRBJ1-1; D call uncertain. The germline V and J ends were trimmed by 5 bases and 1 base, with 17 bases remaining between them. Germline-derived CDR1 and CDR2 are SEHNR and FQNEAQ (reference sequence). The CDR3 loop spans 16 amino acids. CDR3 sequence: CASSPLRGKGNTEAFF. In DNA form, the CDR3 reads TGTGCCAGCAGCCCCCTCCGGGGAAAGGGGAACACTGAAGCTTTCTTT.

This clonotype came up many times. V gene TRBV7-2 combines with J gene TRBJ2-1, with unresolved D. Germline V gives CDR1 SGHTA, CDR2 FQGNSA. This CDR3 comprises 14 residues. Trimming left V 1 base short and J 4 bases short, with 8 bases between. CDR3 in amino acids: CASSLVRVYNEQFF. The CDR3 DNA follows: TGTGCCAGCAGCTTAGTCAGAGTTTACAATGAGCAGTTCTTC.

This clonotype was seen more than once but under ten times. The rearrangement uses TRBV5-1 and TRBJ1-3; weak D call: TRBD1 (6 bases). With 0 bases removed from V and 4 bases from J, the gap between germline ends came to 14 bases. Germline V gene sequence: CDR1 SGHRS, CDR2 YFSETQ. This CDR3 comprises 16 residues. CDR3 sequence reads: CASSLEPGADGNTIYF. The CDR3 region has the DNA TGCGCCAGCAGCTTGGAACCGGGGGCGGACGGAAACACCATATATTTT.

In its sample, this clonotype was seen a few times. The J gene is TRBJ2-1, the V gene TRBV4-3; D remains unclear. This CDR3 is 16 amino acids long. Trimming took off 0 bases at V and 2 bases at J, with 11 bases between the two ends. Germline-derived CDR1 and CDR2 are LGHNA and YSLEER. In nucleotides, the CDR3 is TGCGCCAGCAGCCAAGAGATCGCAGAACCCTACAATGAGCAGTTCTTC. Translating gives CASSQEIAEPYNEQFF.

This clonotype was recorded at least ten times. The chain uses TRBV4-3 and TRBJ2-1; 7 nucleotides line up with TRBD1. This CDR3 spans 13 amino acids. The trim removed 5 bases at V and 9 bases at J, leaving 7 bases unmatched. Germline-derived CDR1 and CDR2 are LGHNA and YSLEER. The CDR3 nucleotides read TGCGCCAGCAGCTACGACAGGGACGTTGAGCAGTTCTTC. Encoded protein: CASSYDRDVEQFF.

This clonotype came up a few times. The genes are TRBV4-2 and TRBJ2-3, with TRBD2 matching 16 bases. After removal of 5 bases from V and 6 bases from J, the junction contained 11 bases not matched to a gene. There are 18 residues in the CDR3. Germline V gene sequence: CDR1 LGHNA, CDR2 YNFKEQ. The CDR3: CASSWPGTSGGAMDTQYF. For the CDR3, the DNA is TGTGCCAGCAGCTGGCCCGGGACTAGCGGGGGGGCCATGGATACGCAGTATTTT.